This TCR beta chain was retrieved from a study of blood T cell repertoires in COVID-19. Here immunoSEQ multiplex PCR was the method, and the copy in TCRdb shows in-frame clones only, minus some. The table lists a few hundred thousand clones, 80% to 90% of them singletons. This clone was seen just once. The CDR3 contains 15 residues. The germline gives CDR1 MGHDK, CDR2 SYGVNS. V shed 2 bases and J 4 bases; nucleotides not matched to a gene: 3. This clonotype was obtained from a man aged 60 to 75 who had recovered from COVID-19. J is TRBJ2-1 and V is TRBV25-1, with 9 nucleotides matching TRBD2. Sequenced: peripheral blood. In nucleotides, the CDR3 is TGTGCCAGCAGTGAACTAACTAGCGGGTACAATGAGCAGTTCTTC. Its translation: CASSELTSGYNEQFF.